Following are 12 T cell receptor beta chains from one sample sequenced in a study of shared clonotypes between healthy human individuals. Positively selected for CCR7, the CD45RO-negative cells used as naive CD8 cells excluded terminally differentiated effector memory CD45RA+ cells. Assay: immunoSEQ multiplex PCR; the TCRdb copy retains only in-frame clones and omits some. Among under 2,000,000 clones listed, approximately 95% were seen once. Sequencing input: naive CD8+ T cells sorted from blood. The receptors come from a man aged 18 to 30 in good health.

The gene calls are TRBV28 and TRBJ1-5, with D maybe TRBD1 (5 bases). The CDR3 consists of 13 residues. V lost 10 bases to trimming and J lost 6 bases, with 16 bases between them. Germline V gives CDR1 MDHEN, CDR2 SYDVKM. For the CDR3, the DNA is TGTGCCACCGTAACCGGGGGAATTCAGCCCCAGCATTTT. Its protein product is CATVTGGIQPQHF.

The chain is built from TRBV6-5 and TRBJ2-1; 9 nucleotides agree with TRBD2. The CDR3 runs to 16 residues. CDR1 and CDR2 from the germline V gene are MNHEY and SVGAGI. V was pared by 1 base and J by 5 bases, with 6 bases of the junction left unmatched. The CDR3: CASSYFSPSGNNEQFF. In DNA, the CDR3 is TGTGCCAGCAGTTACTTTTCTCCTAGCGGGAACAATGAGCAGTTCTTC.

The count of this clone is one. The chain carries TRBV6-5 and TRBJ1-1; 10 positions agree with TRBD1. CDR1 is MNHEY, CDR2 SVGAGI, per germline. This CDR3 has 14 residues. V lost 8 bases to trimming and J lost 5 bases; unmatched junction nucleotides: 8. CDR3 DNA: TGTGCCAGCGTAGGACAGGGGGTATATACTGAAGCTTTCTTT. It yields the protein CASVGQGVYTEAFF.

The V gene is TRBV15, the J gene TRBJ2-7; a possible D gene is TRBD2 (6 bases). Germline V gene lookup returns CDR1 LNHNV and CDR2 YYDKDF (reference sequence). The CDR3 sequence is 15 residues long. Trimming took 3 bases from V and 3 from J, leaving 15 bases between them. The CDR3 is CATSRPRGDHYEQYF. The CDR3 bases are TGTGCCACCAGCAGGCCGCGGGGAGACCACTACGAGCAGTACTTC.

V gene TRBV19 combines with J gene TRBJ2-7, with D unresolved. Per germline, CDR1 LNHDA and CDR2 SQIVND (reference sequence). Trimming stripped 5 bases from V and 0 bases from J, with 8 bases between. The CDR3 is 13 residues long. The CDR3 bases are TGTGCCAGTAGTCCGAGCGTCTCCTACGAGCAGTACTTC. The encoded protein is CASSPSVSYEQYF.

This clone was seen once. The chain combines TRBV13 with TRBJ2-7, with D possibly called TRBD1 or TRBD2 (5 bases each). CDR1 and CDR2 (germline): PRHDT, FYEKMQ (reference sequence). The germline V and J ends were trimmed by 5 bases and 6 bases, with 17 bases remaining between them. The CDR3 sequence is 14 residues long. The CDR3 region has the DNA TGTGCCAGCAGCAACGCCGGGACCCGAGGCGAGCAGTACTTC. Translation: CASSNAGTRGEQYF.

The table lists this clone with a count of one. Other DNA variants within this sample encode the same CDR3. V usage is TRBV7-9 and J usage is TRBJ1-2; no clear D gene. CDR1 and CDR2 (germline): SEHNR, FQNEAQ (reference sequence). Trimming took 4 bases from V and 3 from J, leaving 6 bases between them. CDR3 length equals 12 residues. CDR3 sequence: CASSSAYYGYTF. The CDR3 DNA reads TGTGCCAGCAGCTCGGCCTACTATGGCTACACCTTC.

The chain combines TRBV19 with TRBJ1-1; D gene unclear. This CDR3 region has 15 residues. V was clipped by 3 bases and J by 4 bases, with 15 bases between them. Germline CDR1 and CDR2: LNHDA and SQIVND (reference sequence). Written as DNA, the CDR3 is TGTGCCAGTAGTATCGGCCTAGGGAGAGCCACTGAAGCTTTCTTT. Translation gives CASSIGLGRATEAFF.

The chain employs TRBV29-1 and TRBJ2-7; no reliable D call. Germline V gene sequence: CDR1 SQVTM, CDR2 ANQGSEA. Trimming stripped 0 bases from V and 7 bases from J, with 7 bases between. The length of the CDR3 is 11 residues. CDR3 loop: CSVEDHGEQYF. The CDR3 nucleotides are TGCAGCGTTGAAGATCATGGGGAGCAGTACTTC.

The rearrangement joins TRBV19 to TRBJ2-7, with a possible D match to TRBD1 (5 bases). V was shortened by 2 bases and J by 3 bases, with 17 bases between the two germline ends. The CDR3 extends over 16 amino acids. Germline V lookup: CDR1 LNHDA, CDR2 SQIVND (reference sequence). CDR3 loop: CASSIMGQTYNYEQYF. CDR3 DNA sequence: TGTGCCAGTAGTATAATGGGGCAGACATACAACTACGAGCAGTACTTC.

This rearrangement joins TRBV27 to TRBJ2-6, with a possible D match to TRBD1 (6 bases). Per the germline V gene, CDR1 is MNHEY and CDR2 is SMNVEV (reference sequence). This CDR3 has 19 residues. V lost 10 bases, J lost 0 bases, and 25 bases lay in between. The CDR3 coding sequence is TGTGCCACCTCTGGCGGACCCGGGACATTTACCTCTGGGGCCAACGTCCTGACTTTC. Amino acid sequence: CATSGGPGTFTSGANVLTF.

V usage is TRBV5-5 and J usage is TRBJ2-7; TRBD2 matches at 11 bases. CDR3 length: 15 residues. Germline assignment: CDR1 SGHKS and CDR2 YYEKEE (reference sequence). V trimming: 2 bases; J trimming: 0 bases; junction bases outside the gene matches: 1. The CDR3 loop reads CASSLLAGDSYEQYF. The CDR3 nucleotides read TGTGCCAGCAGCTTACTAGCGGGAGACTCCTACGAGCAGTACTTC. Full variable domain (remainder filled in from reference TRBV5-5 and TRBJ2-7): DAGVTQSPTHLIKTRGQQVTLRCSPISGHKSVSWYQQVLGQGPQFIFQYYEKEERGRGNFPDRFSARQFPNYSSELNVNALLLGDSALYLCASSLLAGDSYEQYFGPGTRLTVT.